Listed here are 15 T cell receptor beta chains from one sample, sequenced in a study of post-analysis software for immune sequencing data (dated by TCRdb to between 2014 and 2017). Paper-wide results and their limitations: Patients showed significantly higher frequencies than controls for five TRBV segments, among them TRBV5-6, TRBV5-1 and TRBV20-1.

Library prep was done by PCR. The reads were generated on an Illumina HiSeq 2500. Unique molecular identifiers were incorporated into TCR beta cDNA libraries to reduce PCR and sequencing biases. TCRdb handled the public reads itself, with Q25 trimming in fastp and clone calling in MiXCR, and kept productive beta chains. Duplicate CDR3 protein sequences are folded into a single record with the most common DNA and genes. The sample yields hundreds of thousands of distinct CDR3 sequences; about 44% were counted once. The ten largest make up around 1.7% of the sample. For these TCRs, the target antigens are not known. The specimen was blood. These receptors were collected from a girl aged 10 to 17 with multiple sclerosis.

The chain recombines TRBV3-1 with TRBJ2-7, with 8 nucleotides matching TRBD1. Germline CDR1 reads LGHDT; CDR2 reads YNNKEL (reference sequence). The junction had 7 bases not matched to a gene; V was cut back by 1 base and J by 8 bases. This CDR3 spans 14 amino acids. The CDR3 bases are TGTGCCAGCAGCCAAGGAGGGACAGGTTACAAGCAGTACTTC. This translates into CASSQGGTGYKQYF.

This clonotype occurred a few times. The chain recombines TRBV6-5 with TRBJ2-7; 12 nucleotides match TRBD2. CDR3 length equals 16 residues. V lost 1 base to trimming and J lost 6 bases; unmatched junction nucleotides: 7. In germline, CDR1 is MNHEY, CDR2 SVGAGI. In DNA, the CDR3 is TGTGCCAGCAGTTACTTTCGACTAGCGGGAGAGGGCGAGCAGTACTTC. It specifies CASSYFRLAGEGEQYF.

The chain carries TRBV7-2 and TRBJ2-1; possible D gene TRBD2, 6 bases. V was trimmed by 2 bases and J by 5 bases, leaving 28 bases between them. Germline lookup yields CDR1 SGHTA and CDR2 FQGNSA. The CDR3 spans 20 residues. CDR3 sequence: CASSLKFLRGRLEGNNEQFF. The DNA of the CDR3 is TGTGCCAGCAGCTTAAAGTTTCTACGAGGGAGGTTGGAGGGGAACAATGAGCAGTTCTTC.

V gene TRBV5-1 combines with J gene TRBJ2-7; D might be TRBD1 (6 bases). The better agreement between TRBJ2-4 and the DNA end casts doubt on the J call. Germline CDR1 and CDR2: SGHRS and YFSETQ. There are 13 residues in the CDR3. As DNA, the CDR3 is TGCGCCAGCAGCCCGGCAGGGGAGATCATTCAGTACTTC. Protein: CASSPAGEIIQYF.

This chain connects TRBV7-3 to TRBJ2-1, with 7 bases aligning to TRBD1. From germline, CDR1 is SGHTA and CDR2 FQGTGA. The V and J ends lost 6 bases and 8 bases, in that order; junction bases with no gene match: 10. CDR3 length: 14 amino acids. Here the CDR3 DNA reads TGTGCCAGCAGTTACAGGAACAGGGGAGATGAGCAGTTCTTC. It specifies CASSYRNRGDEQFF.

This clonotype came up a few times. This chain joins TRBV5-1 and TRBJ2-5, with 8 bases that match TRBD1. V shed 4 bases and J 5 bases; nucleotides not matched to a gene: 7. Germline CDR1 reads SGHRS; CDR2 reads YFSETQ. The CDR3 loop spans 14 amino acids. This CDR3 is CASSPAGGGETQYF. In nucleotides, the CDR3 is TGCGCCAGCAGCCCCGCAGGGGGCGGTGAGACCCAGTACTTC.

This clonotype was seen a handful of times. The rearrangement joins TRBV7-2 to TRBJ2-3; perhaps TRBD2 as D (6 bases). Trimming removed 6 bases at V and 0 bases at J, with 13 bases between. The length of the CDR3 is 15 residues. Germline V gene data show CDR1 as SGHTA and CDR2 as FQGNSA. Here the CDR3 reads CASRLRGLSTDTQYF. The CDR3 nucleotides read TGTGCCAGCAGGCTTCGGGGACTCAGCACAGATACGCAGTATTTT.

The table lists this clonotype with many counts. The CDR3 protein is CSARGTGRTDTQYF. CDR3 sequence (DNA): TGCAGTGCTAGGGGGACAGGGCGCACAGATACGCAGTATTTT. The chain carries TRBV20-1 and TRBJ2-3; 9 bases map to TRBD1. The CDR3 has 14 residues. CDR1 DFQATT and CDR2 SNEGSKA come from the germline V gene (reference sequence). The J segment lost 1 base and the V segment lost 3 bases, leaving 2 bases of the junction unmatched.

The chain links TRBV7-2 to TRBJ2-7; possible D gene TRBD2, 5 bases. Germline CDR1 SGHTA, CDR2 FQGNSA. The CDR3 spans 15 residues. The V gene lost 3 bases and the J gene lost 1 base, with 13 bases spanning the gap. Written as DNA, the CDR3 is TGTGCCAGCAGCTTGGCTAGCCTCGGGTCCTACGAGCAGTACTTC. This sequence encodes CASSLASLGSYEQYF.

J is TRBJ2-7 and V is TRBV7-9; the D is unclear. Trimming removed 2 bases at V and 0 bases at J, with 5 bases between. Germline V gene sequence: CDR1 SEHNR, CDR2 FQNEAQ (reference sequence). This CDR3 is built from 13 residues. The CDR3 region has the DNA TGTGCCAGCAGCTTACACAACTCCTACGAGCAGTACTTC. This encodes CASSLHNSYEQYF.

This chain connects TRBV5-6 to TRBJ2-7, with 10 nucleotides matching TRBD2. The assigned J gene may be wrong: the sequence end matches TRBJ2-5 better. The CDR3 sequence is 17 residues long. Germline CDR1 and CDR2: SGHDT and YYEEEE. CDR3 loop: CASSLASSGGAAETQYF. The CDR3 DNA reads TGTGCCAGCAGCTTGGCCTCCAGCGGGGGGGCCGCAGAGACCCAGTACTTC.

This CDR3 reads CASSSSVGSTDTQYF. CDR3 nucleotides: TGTGCCAGCAGCTCCTCTGTCGGTTCCACAGATACGCAGTATTTT. V is TRBV7-2 and J is TRBJ2-3; no clear D gene. V gave up 4 bases and J gave up 2 bases, with 13 bases separating them. Germline values: CDR1 SGHTA, CDR2 FQGNSA. The CDR3 runs to 15 residues.

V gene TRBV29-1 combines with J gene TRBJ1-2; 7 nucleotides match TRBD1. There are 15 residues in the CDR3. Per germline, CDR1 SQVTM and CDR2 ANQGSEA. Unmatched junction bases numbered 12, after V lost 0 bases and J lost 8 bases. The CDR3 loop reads CSVEDRGQDSRGYTF. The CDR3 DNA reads TGCAGCGTTGAAGATCGAGGACAGGATTCTAGAGGCTACACCTTC.

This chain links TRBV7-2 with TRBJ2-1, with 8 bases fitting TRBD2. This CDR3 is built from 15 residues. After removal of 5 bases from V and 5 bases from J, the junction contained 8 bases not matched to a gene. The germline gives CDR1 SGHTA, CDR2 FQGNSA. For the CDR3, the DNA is TGTGCCAGCAGCCGAGGGACTAGATCTCACAATGAGCAGTTCTTC. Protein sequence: CASSRGTRSHNEQFF.

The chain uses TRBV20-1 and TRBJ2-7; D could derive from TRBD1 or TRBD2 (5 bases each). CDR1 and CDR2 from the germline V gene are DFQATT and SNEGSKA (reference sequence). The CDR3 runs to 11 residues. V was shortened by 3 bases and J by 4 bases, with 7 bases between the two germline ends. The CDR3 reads CSASGAYEQYF. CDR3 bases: TGCAGTGCTAGCGGGGCATACGAGCAGTACTTC.